Reported below is one TCR beta chain. Terminally differentiated effector memory CD45RA+ cells were excluded by CCR7 positive selection of CD45RO-negative cells. The CDR3 length is 15 residues. J lost 3 bases, V lost 3 bases, and 5 bases had no gene match. CDR1 is SNHLY, CDR2 FYNNEI, per germline. TCRdb keeps only in-frame clones here, not all; method: immunoSEQ multiplex PCR. The sample shows roughly 890,000 clones, roughly 92% of them seen only once. This entry comes from a study of shared clonotypes between healthy human individuals. The sequence was obtained from a man aged 25 to 40 in good health. Sequences were obtained from naive CD8+ T cells sorted from blood. The V gene is TRBV2, the J gene TRBJ2-1, with 7 bases identical to TRBD2. The CDR3 DNA follows: TGTGCCAGCAGTGAGGGGCGGGAGAGCTACAATGAGCAGTTCTTC. Encoded protein: CASSEGRESYNEQFF. The variable domain in full, completed from reference TRBV2 and TRBJ2-1, reads EPEVTQTPSHQVTQMGQEVILRCVPISNHLYFYWYRQILGQKVEFLVSFYNNEISEKSEIFDDQFSVERPDGSNFTLKIRSTKLEDSAMYFCASSEGRESYNEQFFGPGTRLTVL.